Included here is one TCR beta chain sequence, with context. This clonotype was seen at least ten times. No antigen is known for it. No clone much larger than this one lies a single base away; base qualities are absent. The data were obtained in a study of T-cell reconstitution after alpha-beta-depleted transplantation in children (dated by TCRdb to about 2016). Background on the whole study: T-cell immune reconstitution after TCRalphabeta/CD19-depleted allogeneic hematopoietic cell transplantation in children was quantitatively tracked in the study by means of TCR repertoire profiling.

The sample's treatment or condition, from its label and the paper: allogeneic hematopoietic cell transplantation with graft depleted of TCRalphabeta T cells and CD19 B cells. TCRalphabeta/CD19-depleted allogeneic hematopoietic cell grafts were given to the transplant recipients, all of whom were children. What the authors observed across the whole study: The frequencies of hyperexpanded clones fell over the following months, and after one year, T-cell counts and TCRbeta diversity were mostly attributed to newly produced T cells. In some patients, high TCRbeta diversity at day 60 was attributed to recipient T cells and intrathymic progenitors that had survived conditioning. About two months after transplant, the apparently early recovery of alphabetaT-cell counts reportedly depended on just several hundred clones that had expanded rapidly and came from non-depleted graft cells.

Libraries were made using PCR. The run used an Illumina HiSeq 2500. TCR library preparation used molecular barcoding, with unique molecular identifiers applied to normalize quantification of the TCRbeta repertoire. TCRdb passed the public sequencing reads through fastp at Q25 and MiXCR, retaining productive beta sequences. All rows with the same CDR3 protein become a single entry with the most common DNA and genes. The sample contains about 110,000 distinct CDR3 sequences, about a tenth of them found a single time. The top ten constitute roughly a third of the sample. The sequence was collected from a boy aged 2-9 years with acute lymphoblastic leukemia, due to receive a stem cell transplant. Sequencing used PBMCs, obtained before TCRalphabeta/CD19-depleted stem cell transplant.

Here is the DNA: TGCGCCAGCAGCTTCGACAGGTTTCCCTCTTACAATGAGCAGTTCTTC. It translates as CASSFDRFPSYNEQFF. The chain couples TRBV5-1 to TRBJ2-1; TRBD1 might be the D gene, on 6 matching bases. V loses 2 bases, J loses 4 bases, and the germline ends lie 16 bases apart. From a lookup of the germline V gene, CDR1 and CDR2 are SGHRS and YFSETQ. The CDR3 numbers 16 residues from cysteine through phenylalanine. The CDR3 DNA has 48 bases and is translated from base 1.